The 28 T cell receptor beta chains below come from one sample, sequenced in a study of follicular helper T cells after annual influenza vaccination. Data came from immunoSEQ multiplex PCR; TCRdb stores just in-frame clones and leaves some out. The table has 1,000 or so clones, about nine tenths seen once. The time point here: 2015-2016 season, 7 days after influenza vaccination. The sequencing used CXCR5+ CD38- circulating T follicular helper cells from blood, collected 7 days after influenza vaccination. Specified subset: circulating Tfh, non-naive CD4+CXCR5+PD-1+ (ICOS+CD38+ or ICOS-CD38-). These receptor sequences come from an adult who received the influenza vaccine.

The CDR3 sequence: CATSRERAGAIGNTIYF. The CDR3, as DNA: TGTGCCACCAGCAGAGAAAGGGCAGGGGCGATTGGAAACACCATATATTTT. V is TRBV15 and J is TRBJ1-3, with a tentative D call TRBD1 (6 bases). Germline values: CDR1 LNHNV, CDR2 YYDKDF (reference sequence). V lost 0 bases, J lost 3 bases, and 15 bases lay in between. This CDR3 has 17 residues. Supplemented by reference TRBV15 and TRBJ1-3, the full variable domain reads DAMVIQNPRYQVTQFGKPVTLSCSQTLNHNVMYWYQQKSSQAPKLLFHYYDKDFNNEADTPDNFQSRRPNTSFCFLDIRSPGLGDTAMYLCATSRERAGAIGNTIYFGEGSWLTVV.

This clone was seen once. This chain connects TRBV6-6 to TRBJ1-5, with 11 nucleotides matching TRBD1. The CDR3 has 14 amino acids. The V and J ends lost 6 bases and 5 bases, in that order; junction bases with no gene match: 3. The germline V gene encodes CDR1 MNHNY and CDR2 SVGAGI (reference sequence). The CDR3 protein is CASSGTGGYQPQHF. CDR3 coding DNA: TGTGCCAGCAGCGGGACAGGGGGATATCAGCCCCAGCATTTT.

This clone came up a few times. This chain connects TRBV5-4 to TRBJ2-7; D call uncertain. Germline V gene lookup returns CDR1 SGHNT and CDR2 YYREEE (reference sequence). The CDR3 loop spans 14 amino acids. Trimming pared 4 bases from V and 0 bases from J, leaving 11 bases between. CDR3 residues: CASSLGGNSYEQYF. In DNA, the CDR3 is TGTGCCAGCAGCCTGGGCGGAAACTCCTACGAGCAGTACTTC.

The chain joins TRBV4-1 to TRBJ1-4, with D possibly TRBD1 on 5 matching bases. Germline V gene sequence: CDR1 MGHRA, CDR2 YSYEKL. This CDR3 is built from 17 residues. With 0 bases removed from V and 4 bases from J, the gap between germline ends came to 15 bases. The chain's CDR3 is CASSQDSTGRRNEKLFF. CDR3 nucleotides: TGCGCCAGCAGCCAAGATAGTACGGGGCGTCGTAATGAAAAACTGTTTTTT.

The gene calls are TRBV29-1 and TRBJ2-1; possibly TRBD2 for D (5 bases). Germline CDR1 reads SQVTM; CDR2 reads ANQGSEA. Deletions cut 8 bases from V and 0 bases from J, with 11 bases between. This CDR3 contains 13 residues. The DNA for the CDR3 is TGCAGCCTTCCCGGGGTCTCCTACAATGAGCAGTTCTTC. Amino acid sequence: CSLPGVSYNEQFF.

V gene TRBV27 combines with J gene TRBJ2-5; 9 bases are shared with TRBD2. This CDR3 contains 13 residues. Germline V gives CDR1 MNHEY, CDR2 SMNVEV (reference sequence). Losses at the gene ends were 3 bases for V and 11 bases for J; bases not matched to a gene: 7. The CDR3 DNA reads TGTGCCAGCAGTTTCGGTAGCGGGAGTGTTCAGTACTTC. Its protein is CASSFGSGSVQYF.

The rearrangement joins TRBV2 to TRBJ1-6; D is ambiguous. The V end was cut by 8 bases, the J end by 10 bases, with 18 bases between. The V gene's germline CDR1 is SNHLY and CDR2 FYNNEI. The CDR3 extends over 14 amino acids. CDR3 protein: CASGSEGLRSPLHF. In DNA form, the CDR3 reads TGTGCCAGCGGGTCGGAGGGTTTAAGGTCACCCCTCCACTTT.

The chain joins TRBV19 to TRBJ1-4; weak D call: TRBD1 (6 bases). CDR3 length equals 13 residues. The V end lost 3 bases, the J end lost 6 bases, and 8 bases lay between the germline ends. Germline V gives CDR1 LNHDA, CDR2 SQIVND (reference sequence). The CDR3 reads CASSIYRDEKLFF. CDR3 DNA: TGTGCCAGTAGTATTTACAGGGATGAAAAACTGTTTTTT.

This chain uses TRBV5-1 with TRBJ2-7; the match to TRBD2 covers 15 bases. Per the germline V gene, CDR1 is SGHRS and CDR2 is YFSETQ. V gave up 7 bases and J gave up 3 bases; unmatched junction bases: 8. This CDR3 spans 16 amino acids. The CDR3 DNA sequence: TGCGCCAGCCGATACGGGACTAGCGGGGGGATCTACGAGCAGTACTTC. Amino acid sequence: CASRYGTSGGIYEQYF.

The V call is TRBV19, the J call TRBJ1-5, with unresolved D. The CDR3 loop spans 13 amino acids. V was pared by 7 bases and J by 0 bases, with 7 bases between. Germline V gives CDR1 LNHDA, CDR2 SQIVND (reference sequence). The CDR3 loop reads CASIGASNQPQHF. In DNA form, the CDR3 reads TGTGCCAGTATAGGCGCTAGCAATCAGCCCCAGCATTTT.

The chain uses TRBV28 and TRBJ1-2; tentative D call: TRBD1 (6 bases). The V gene's germline CDR1 is MDHEN and CDR2 SYDVKM. The CDR3 contains 12 residues. Trimming shortened V by 8 bases and J by 4 bases, and 11 bases separated the two germline ends. DNA of the CDR3: TGTGCCAGCCAGAGGGGGGGCTATGGCTACACCTTC. Translating it yields CASQRGGYGYTF.

CDR3 sequence: CASSSLAIPELGYGYTF. CDR3 DNA: TGTGCCAGCAGCTCGCTAGCTATTCCCGAGCTCGGGTATGGCTACACCTTC. The rearrangement uses TRBV14 and TRBJ1-2, with D hard to call. This CDR3 is 17 amino acids long. Germline lookup yields CDR1 SGHDN and CDR2 FVKESK. The V gene lost 5 bases and the J gene lost 5 bases, with 24 bases spanning the gap.

The sample holds one count of this clone. CDR3 coding DNA: TGTGCCAGCAGCACAGGGGGCTATGGCTACACCTTC. This sequence encodes CASSTGGYGYTF. This chain links TRBV11-2 with TRBJ1-2; 8 bases are shared with TRBD1. In germline, CDR1 is SGHAT, CDR2 FQNNGV. The V and J ends lost 5 bases and 4 bases, in that order; junction bases with no gene match: 0. The CDR3 has 12 amino acids. Based on the CDR3 plus reference TRBV11-2 and TRBJ1-2, the full variable domain is EAGVAQSPRYKIIEKRQSVAFWCNPISGHATLYWYQQILGQGPKLLIQFQNNGVVDDSQLPKDRFSAERLKGVDSTLKIQPAKLEDSAVYLCASSTGGYGYTFGSGTRLTVV.

The chain recombines TRBV30 with TRBJ2-7; D gene ambiguous. The V gene's germline CDR1 is GTSNPN and CDR2 SVGIG (reference sequence). This CDR3 has 11 amino acids. Trimming removed 7 bases at V and 4 bases at J, with 11 bases between. The CDR3 sequence: CAFKYAYEQYF. CDR3 bases: TGTGCCTTTAAATATGCTTACGAGCAGTACTTC.

The chain is built from TRBV5-1 and TRBJ1-4; TRBD1 might be the D (5 bases). Germline values: CDR1 SGHRS, CDR2 YFSETQ. CDR3 length equals 15 residues. With 4 bases removed from V and 7 bases from J, the gap between germline ends came to 17 bases. The DNA for the CDR3 is TGCGCCAGCAGCCCCGCGGGGGAGTGGGGTGAAAAACTGTTTTTT. Its translation: CASSPAGEWGEKLFF.

The V call is TRBV12-5, the J call TRBJ2-1; D perhaps matches TRBD1 (6 bases). The CDR3 totals 11 residues. Trimming left V 5 bases short and J 13 bases short, with 12 bases between. Germline V gives CDR1 LGHNT, CDR2 FRNRAP. The CDR3 DNA follows: TGTGCTAGTGGTCTACAGGGTCCTCAGTTCTTC. Amino acids: CASGLQGPQFF.

Of note for this clone: The sample contains more than one DNA sequence encoding this CDR3. The genes are TRBV2 and TRBJ1-2, with 9 bases lining up with TRBD1. J was trimmed by 8 bases and V by 6 bases; bases with no gene match: 10. This CDR3 comprises 14 residues. Per the germline V gene, CDR1 is SNHLY and CDR2 is FYNNEI. CDR3 sequence reads: CASRGQGLSTGYTF. As DNA, the CDR3 is TGTGCCAGCAGAGGACAGGGGTTGAGTACGGGCTACACCTTC.

The V gene is TRBV7-2, the J gene TRBJ2-7; 12 nucleotides align to TRBD2. CDR3 size: 12 residues. V was pared by 8 bases and J by 6 bases, with 2 bases of the junction left unmatched. The germline gives CDR1 SGHTA, CDR2 FQGNSA. This chain's CDR3 is CASGGLAGEQYF. The CDR3 DNA is TGTGCCAGCGGGGGACTAGCGGGCGAGCAGTACTTC.

CDR3 sequence reads: CASSPGTSGSLADTQYF. The CDR3 nucleotides are TGTGCCAGCAGTCCGGGGACTAGCGGGAGTTTGGCAGATACGCAGTATTTT. The chain has TRBV28 and TRBJ2-3; 14 nucleotides line up with TRBD2. V dropped 5 bases and J dropped 4; count of bases not matched to a gene: 8. The CDR3 runs to 17 residues. Per the germline V gene, CDR1 is MDHEN and CDR2 is SYDVKM. The whole variable domain, remainder taken from reference TRBV28 and TRBJ2-3, is DVKVTQSSRYLVKRTGEKVFLECVQDMDHENMFWYRQDPGLGLRLIYFSYDVKMKEKGDIPEGYSVSREKKERFSLILESASTNQTSMYLCASSPGTSGSLADTQYFGPGTRLTVL.

This clone has a handful of counts. The chain combines TRBV30 with TRBJ1-2; 7 positions match TRBD1. CDR1 GTSNPN and CDR2 SVGIG come from the germline V gene (reference sequence). After removal of 1 base from V and 2 bases from J, the junction contained 1 base not matched to a gene. The CDR3 totals 13 residues. In nucleotides, the CDR3 is TGTGCCTGGAGTGGACAGGGCAACTATGGCTACACCTTC. It codes for CAWSGQGNYGYTF.

J is TRBJ2-1 and V is TRBV14; maybe TRBD2 (6 bases). The CDR3 has 14 residues. CDR1 and CDR2 from the germline V gene are SGHDN and FVKESK. Trimming removed 1 base at V and 12 bases at J, with 16 bases between. The CDR3 coding sequence is TGTGCCAGCAGCCAAGCGGGAGTGCGTGATTGGCAGTTCTTC. Residues: CASSQAGVRDWQFF.

CDR3 sequence: CASSLTGDQPQHF. The CDR3 DNA reads TGCGCCAGCAGCCTTACAGGGGACCAGCCCCAGCATTTT. The J gene is TRBJ1-5, the V gene TRBV10-2, with 7 bases that match TRBD1. The CDR3 runs 13 residues. V lost 6 bases to trimming and J lost 7 bases; unmatched junction nucleotides: 6. Per germline, CDR1 WSHSY and CDR2 SAAADI.

The chain carries TRBV2 and TRBJ1-2; D uncertain. Germline CDR1 SNHLY, CDR2 FYNNEI. V was trimmed by 6 bases and J by 3 bases, leaving 14 bases between them. The CDR3 covers 14 residues. CDR3 DNA: TGTGCCAGCAGGATACCTGACTCGGACTATGGCTACACCTTC. Its protein product is CASRIPDSDYGYTF.

The rearrangement joins TRBV13 to TRBJ1-2; D is possibly TRBD1 (6 bases). This CDR3 is built from 14 residues. With 5 bases removed from V and 8 bases from J, the gap between germline ends came to 18 bases. Germline V gives CDR1 PRHDT, CDR2 FYEKMQ (reference sequence). The CDR3 DNA reads TGTGCCAGCAGCGTCCGCGGGGGCCTAGAAGGCTACACCTTC. This codes for CASSVRGGLEGYTF. Full variable domain (remainder filled in from reference TRBV13 and TRBJ1-2): AAGVIQSPRHLIKEKRETATLKCYPIPRHDTVYWYQQGPGQDPQFLISFYEKMQSDKGSIPDRFSAQQFSDYHSELNMSSLELGDSALYFCASSVRGGLEGYTFGSGTRLTVV.

The chain uses TRBV6-1 and TRBJ1-4; D uncertain. The V end lost 6 bases, the J end lost 7 bases, and 12 bases lay between the germline ends. CDR3 length: 13 residues. Looked up from germline, CDR1 is MNHNS and CDR2 is SASEGT. The CDR3 spells CASRNAQVEKLFF. CDR3 nucleotides: TGTGCCAGCAGAAATGCCCAAGTTGAAAAACTGTTTTTT.

This chain uses TRBV27 with TRBJ2-7; D is unresolved. Trimming took off 3 bases at V and 2 bases at J, with 14 bases between the two ends. This CDR3 is built from 15 residues. Germline V lookup: CDR1 MNHEY, CDR2 SMNVEV (reference sequence). CDR3 coding DNA: TGTGCCAGCAGTTTTTCGTCTGAAATCCCCTACGAGCAGTACTTC. It translates to CASSFSSEIPYEQYF.

The chain joins TRBV5-1 to TRBJ1-4; D is uncertain. Trimming took off 4 bases at V and 0 bases at J, with 13 bases between the two ends. The CDR3 consists of 16 residues. Germline CDR1 and CDR2: SGHRS and YFSETQ. CDR3 DNA sequence: TGCGCCAGCAGCCTAGAGGGCGGTTCAACTAATGAAAAACTGTTTTTT. Its translation: CASSLEGGSTNEKLFF. The full variable domain, completed using reference TRBV5-1 and TRBJ1-4, is KAGVTQTPRYLIKTRGQQVTLSCSPISGHRSVSWYQQTPGQGLQFLFEYFSETQRNKGNFPGRFSGRQFSNSRSEMNVSTLELGDSALYLCASSLEGGSTNEKLFFGSGTQLSVL.

The gene calls are TRBV5-1 and TRBJ2-5, with unresolved D. Germline loops: CDR1 SGHRS, CDR2 YFSETQ. The V end was cut by 6 bases, the J end by 5 bases, with 8 bases between. The CDR3 runs 11 residues. In DNA, the CDR3 is TGCGCCAGCAACCTGGGGGAGACCCAGTACTTC. It is translated as CASNLGETQYF.